Following are 29 T cell receptor beta chains from one sample sequenced in a study of response to subunit inactivated influenza vaccine. TCRdb redid the calling of the RT-PCR reads with MiXCR, one entry per CDR3 protein. The sample shows about 780,000 distinct CDR3 sequences, roughly 20% of them seen only once. The sequencing used PBMCs from blood, collected 5 days after vaccination. Every receptor here comes from a man aged 50 to 60 who received an inactivated influenza vaccine.

In this sample, this clonotype turned up a few times. The chain couples TRBV7-9 to TRBJ2-5; D is unresolved. The germline CDR1 and CDR2 sequences are SEHNR and FQNEAQ (reference sequence). CDR3 length: 14 residues. V was cut by 1 base and J by 5 bases, with 11 bases left in between. CDR3 sequence (DNA): TGTGCCAGCAGCTTAGTTGATCTCTGGGAGACCCAGTACTTC. Amino acid sequence: CASSLVDLWETQYF.

This clonotype was found many times. The V gene is TRBV20-1, the J gene TRBJ2-3; no clear D. The V end lost 0 bases, the J end lost 7 bases, and 8 bases lay between the germline ends. The length of the CDR3 is 12 residues. Germline V gives CDR1 DFQATT, CDR2 SNEGSKA (reference sequence). The CDR3 loop reads CSARDFSHTQYF. CDR3 nucleotides: TGCAGTGCTAGAGACTTTTCTCATACGCAGTATTTT.

This clonotype has only a few counts. CDR3 DNA sequence: TGTGCCATCAGTGAGTCCAACAGACTAGCGAACTATGGCTACACCTTC. Its translation: CAISESNRLANYGYTF. The chain has TRBV10-3 and TRBJ1-2; no reliable D call. The V gene lost 0 bases and the J gene lost 2 bases, with 13 bases spanning the gap. This CDR3 has 16 amino acids. Germline CDR1 and CDR2: ENHRY and SYGVKD.

The V gene is TRBV2, the J gene TRBJ2-5, with 7 nucleotides matching TRBD1. Trimming at V came to 10 bases and at J to 4 bases, leaving 6 bases not matched to a gene. The CDR3 sequence is 12 residues long. From germline, CDR1 is SNHLY and CDR2 FYNNEI. CDR3 nucleotides: TGTGCCACAGACAGGGTTGGAGAGACCCAGTACTTC. Translated, it gives CATDRVGETQYF.

This clonotype has more than one count but fewer than ten. The chain links TRBV24-1 to TRBJ2-3, with a weak D call TRBD1 (5 bases). V lost 3 bases to trimming and J lost 2 bases, with 14 bases between them. CDR1 is KGHDR, CDR2 SFDVKD, per germline. The CDR3 runs 16 residues. In nucleotides, the CDR3 is TGTGCCACCAGTGATGACAGAAGACCGCCCACAGATACGCAGTATTTT. Residues: CATSDDRRPPTDTQYF.

This clonotype showed up many times. The chain carries TRBV7-2 and TRBJ2-1; possible D gene TRBD1, 5 bases. V was pared by 8 bases and J by 7 bases, with 18 bases between. The CDR3 is 14 amino acids. Germline CDR1 reads SGHTA; CDR2 reads FQGNSA. The CDR3 DNA reads as TGTGCCAGCGGCAGGGTTTTCCCTCTGAATGAGCAGTTCTTC. This gives the protein CASGRVFPLNEQFF.

This clonotype was recorded a few times. The rearrangement uses TRBV6-2 or TRBV6-3 and TRBJ2-7, with 9 nucleotides matching TRBD2. After removal of 2 bases from V and 0 bases from J, the junction contained 14 bases not matched to a gene. Germline CDR1 reads MNHEY; CDR2 reads SVGEGT. The CDR3 sequence is 19 residues long. CDR3 amino acids: CASSYPEWASGASSYEQYF. CDR3 nucleotide sequence: TGTGCCAGCAGTTACCCCGAATGGGCTAGCGGGGCCAGCTCCTACGAGCAGTACTTC.

The rearrangement joins TRBV6-2 or TRBV6-3 to TRBJ1-2; perhaps TRBD1 as D (5 bases). The V and J ends lost 0 bases and 7 bases respectively, with 9 bases between them. The V gene's germline CDR1 is MNHEY and CDR2 SVGEGT. CDR3 length equals 13 residues. The CDR3 loop reads CASSYSGVPGYTF. CDR3 nucleotides: TGTGCCAGCAGTTACTCGGGGGTTCCTGGCTACACCTTC.

The chain uses TRBV11-1 and TRBJ2-4; TRBD2 matches at 14 bases. The junction had 13 bases not matched to a gene; V was cut back by 3 bases and J by 0 bases. The CDR3 runs 21 residues. Germline values: CDR1 SGHAT, CDR2 FQDESV (reference sequence). The CDR3 here is CASSFGLAGGQGHLAKNIQYF. The CDR3, as DNA: TGTGCCAGCAGCTTCGGACTAGCGGGAGGCCAGGGCCACCTAGCCAAAAACATTCAGTACTTC.

CDR3 in amino acids: CASSLGTSGWYEQYF. DNA for the CDR3: TGTGCCAGCAGTTTAGGGACTAGCGGGTGGTACGAGCAGTACTTC. This chain joins TRBV6-5 and TRBJ2-7, with 12 bases identical to TRBD2. V was clipped by 4 bases and J by 4 bases; unmatched bases: 5. CDR3 length: 15 residues. CDR1 MNHEY and CDR2 SVGAGI come from the germline V gene.

The rearrangement joins TRBV7-9 to TRBJ2-7; no firm D call. The germline V gene encodes CDR1 SEHNR and CDR2 FQNEAQ (reference sequence). CDR3 size: 14 residues. The ends were cut back, 5 bases at V and 2 bases at J, with 13 bases in the middle. CDR3 region: CASSIGDTAYEQYF. DNA of the CDR3: TGTGCCAGCAGCATTGGTGACACAGCCTACGAGCAGTACTTC.

Ten or more counts support this clonotype. V gene TRBV3-1 combines with J gene TRBJ2-7; 10 positions match TRBD1. CDR1 and CDR2 (germline): LGHDT, YNNKEL (reference sequence). Trimming cost V 4 bases and J 3 bases; bases outside gene matches: 3. CDR3 size: 14 residues. CDR3 DNA sequence: TGTGCCAGCAGCCCATGGACAGGGGGCTACGAGCAGTACTTC. This codes for CASSPWTGGYEQYF.

This clonotype was counted a few times. The chain has TRBV4-2 and TRBJ2-5; possibly TRBD1 or TRBD2 for D (5 bases each). CDR3 size: 18 residues. Trimming shortened V by 4 bases and J by 9 bases, and 30 bases separated the two germline ends. Germline CDR1 and CDR2: LGHNA and YNFKEQ. CDR3 protein: CASSRPSMIRGGPRAQYF. As DNA, the CDR3 is TGTGCCAGCAGCCGCCCCTCGATGATCCGGGGCGGCCCCAGGGCCCAGTACTTC.

This chain joins TRBV6-2 or TRBV6-3 and TRBJ2-7, with 9 bases fitting TRBD1. The CDR3 length is 15 residues. Trimming removed 3 bases from V and 6 bases from J; junction bases left unmatched: 9. Germline V gives CDR1 MNHEY, CDR2 SVGEGT. The CDR3 here is CASSYWGTGSPEQYF. For the CDR3, the DNA is TGTGCCAGCAGTTATTGGGGGACAGGGTCTCCCGAGCAGTACTTC.

This clonotype has only a few counts. The chain joins TRBV5-1 to TRBJ2-7; tentatively, D is TRBD2 (5 bases). In germline, CDR1 is SGHRS, CDR2 YFSETQ. The V end lost 3 bases, the J end lost 0 bases, and 13 bases lay between the germline ends. This CDR3 is 15 amino acids long. The CDR3 region is CASSSSDYLSYEQYF. DNA for the CDR3: TGCGCCAGCAGCTCAAGCGACTACCTCTCCTACGAGCAGTACTTC.

This clonotype was detected many times. The rearrangement uses TRBV7-2 and TRBJ2-3; 8 bases align to TRBD1. The CDR3 runs 15 residues. V gave up 5 bases and J gave up 3 bases; unmatched junction bases: 7. CDR1 and CDR2 (germline): SGHTA, FQGNSA. The CDR3, as DNA: TGTGCCAGCAGCCTAACAGGGGGAAGGACAGATACGCAGTATTTT. This codes for CASSLTGGRTDTQYF.

V and J are TRBV20-1 and TRBJ1-5; 7 bases fit TRBD1. The CDR3 sequence is 15 residues long. J was trimmed by 3 bases and V by 6 bases; bases with no gene match: 11. The germline V gene has CDR1 DFQATT and CDR2 SNEGSKA (reference sequence). The chain's CDR3 is CSAQRQGPANQPQHF. The DNA for the CDR3 is TGCAGTGCCCAGCGACAGGGACCTGCCAATCAGCCCCAGCATTTT.

The chain uses TRBV28 and TRBJ2-1; D unresolved. Trimming removed 2 bases from V and 2 bases from J, with 4 bases in between. This CDR3 comprises 13 residues. Germline V lookup: CDR1 MDHEN, CDR2 SYDVKM. The CDR3 loop reads CASSLPAYNEQFF. CDR3 in DNA: TGTGCCAGCAGTTTACCAGCCTACAATGAGCAGTTCTTC.

This clonotype was recorded a few times. CDR3: CATSRDQGTYEQYF. For the CDR3, the DNA is TGTGCCACCAGCAGAGATCAGGGGACCTACGAGCAGTACTTC. V gene TRBV15 combines with J gene TRBJ2-7; tentative D call: TRBD1 (6 bases). The CDR3 runs 14 residues. The germline V gene has CDR1 LNHNV and CDR2 YYDKDF (reference sequence). The germline V and J ends were trimmed by 0 bases and 2 bases, with 8 bases remaining between them.

The chain joins TRBV11-2 to TRBJ1-2; 7 bases agree with TRBD1. This CDR3 contains 12 residues. CDR1 and CDR2 from the germline V gene are SGHAT and FQNNGV. The chain's CDR3 is CASGVGGAGYTF. The CDR3 DNA reads TGTGCGAGCGGGGTAGGGGGCGCCGGCTACACCTTC.

The chain uses TRBV10-3 and TRBJ1-1; 7 nucleotides match TRBD1. CDR1 ENHRY and CDR2 SYGVKD come from the germline V gene. This CDR3 region has 14 residues. V gave up 0 bases and J gave up 5 bases; unmatched junction bases: 3. DNA for the CDR3: TGTGCCATCAGTGAGTCCGGCAGGGGGACTGAAGCTTTCTTT. The encoded protein is CAISESGRGTEAFF.

This clonotype was detected only a few times. The V gene is TRBV11-1, the J gene TRBJ2-5, with 7 nucleotides matching TRBD2. The germline V gene encodes CDR1 SGHAT and CDR2 FQDESV (reference sequence). Trimming removed 1 base from V and 5 bases from J; junction bases left unmatched: 7. The CDR3 spans 15 residues. In DNA, the CDR3 is TGTGCCAGCAGCTTAGAGGCGGGAGACAAGGAGACCCAGTACTTC. It translates to CASSLEAGDKETQYF.

This chain links TRBV3-1 with TRBJ2-2; no clear D. The CDR3 sequence is 13 residues long. V shed 6 bases and J shed 5 bases, with 10 bases lying between them. CDR1 and CDR2 from the germline V gene are LGHDT and YNNKEL (reference sequence). The CDR3 DNA reads as TGTGCCAGCAGTAGGAAAAGGACCGGGGAGCTGTTTTTT. Translated: CASSRKRTGELFF.

This clonotype was seen a few times. The chain employs TRBV7-2 and TRBJ2-3; D is uncertain. From germline, CDR1 is SGHTA and CDR2 FQGNSA. This CDR3 has 14 amino acids. V was pared by 3 bases and J by 2 bases, with 9 bases between. The CDR3 DNA reads as TGTGCCAGCAGCTTGAGAAAGTTCACAGATACGCAGTATTTT. This encodes CASSLRKFTDTQYF.

V is TRBV7-2 and J is TRBJ1-1; 8 nucleotides align to TRBD1. Germline V gene data show CDR1 as SGHTA and CDR2 as FQGNSA. V shed 4 bases and J 7 bases; nucleotides not matched to a gene: 8. This CDR3 contains 14 residues. CDR3 sequence reads: CASSSPSGTGEAFF. The CDR3 nucleotides are TGTGCCAGCAGCTCCCCCTCAGGGACAGGTGAAGCTTTCTTT.

This clonotype was seen a handful of times. A junction end diverges from the germline sequence, so it may reflect a read error. CDR3 in DNA: TGTGCCATCAGTCTTGACGGGATGGTTTCTGACTTC. Its translation is CAISLDGMVSDF. The genes are TRBV10-3 and TRBJ2-1; a possible D gene is TRBD2 (5 bases). Germline V gives CDR1 ENHRY, CDR2 SYGVKD. The CDR3 is 12 amino acids.

The V gene is TRBV6-2 or TRBV6-3, the J gene TRBJ2-5, with D perhaps matching TRBD2 (7 bases). Germline CDR1 is MNHEY and CDR2 is SVGEGT. CDR3 length: 15 amino acids. V shed 4 bases and J shed 2 bases, with 14 bases lying between them. The CDR3: CASSLRGPLQETQYF. The CDR3 nucleotides read TGTGCCAGCAGTTTGCGGGGGCCCTTACAAGAGACCCAGTACTTC.

This clonotype has ten or more counts. This sequence joins TRBV12-3 or TRBV12-4 and TRBJ2-3; D is unresolved. CDR3 length equals 13 residues. The germline V and J ends were trimmed by 7 bases and 3 bases, with 11 bases remaining between them. The CDR3: CASNSASTDTQYF. For the CDR3, the DNA is TGTGCCAGCAATTCGGCGAGTACAGATACGCAGTATTTT.

V is TRBV20-1 and J is TRBJ1-1, with 9 bases matching TRBD1. The germline V gene has CDR1 DFQATT and CDR2 SNEGSKA (reference sequence). V lost 0 bases, J lost 6 bases, and 8 bases stayed unmatched. This CDR3 has 15 residues. The CDR3: CSARDLGQGWAEAFF. The CDR3 DNA reads as TGCAGTGCTAGAGATCTCGGACAGGGGTGGGCTGAAGCTTTCTTT.